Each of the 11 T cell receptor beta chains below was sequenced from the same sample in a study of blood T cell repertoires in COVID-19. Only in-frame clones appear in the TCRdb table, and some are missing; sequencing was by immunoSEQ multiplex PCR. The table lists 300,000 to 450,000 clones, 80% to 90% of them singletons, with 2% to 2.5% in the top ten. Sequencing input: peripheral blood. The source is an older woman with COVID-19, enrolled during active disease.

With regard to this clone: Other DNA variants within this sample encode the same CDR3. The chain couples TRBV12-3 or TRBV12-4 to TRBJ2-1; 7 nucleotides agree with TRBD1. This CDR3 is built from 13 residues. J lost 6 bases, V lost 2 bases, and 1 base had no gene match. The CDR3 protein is CASSLQGVNEQFF. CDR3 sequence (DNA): TGTGCCAGCAGTTTACAGGGGGTCAATGAGCAGTTCTTC.

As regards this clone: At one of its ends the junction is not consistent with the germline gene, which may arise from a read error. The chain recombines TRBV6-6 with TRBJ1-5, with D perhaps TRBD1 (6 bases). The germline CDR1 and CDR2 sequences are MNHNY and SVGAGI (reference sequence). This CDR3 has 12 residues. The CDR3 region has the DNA TGTGCCAGCAGTTACGAGGACAGTCTCCAATATTTT. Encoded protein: CASSYEDSLQYF.

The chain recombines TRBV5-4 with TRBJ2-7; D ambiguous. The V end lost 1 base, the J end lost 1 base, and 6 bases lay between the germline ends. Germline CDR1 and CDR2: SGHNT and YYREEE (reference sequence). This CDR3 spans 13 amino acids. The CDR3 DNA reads TGTGCCAGCAGCTTGTACGGTTCCTACGAGCAGTACTTC. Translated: CASSLYGSYEQYF.

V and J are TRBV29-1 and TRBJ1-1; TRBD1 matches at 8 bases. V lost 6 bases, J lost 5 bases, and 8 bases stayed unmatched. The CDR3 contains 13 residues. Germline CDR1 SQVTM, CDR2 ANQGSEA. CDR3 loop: CSVSMTGATEAFF. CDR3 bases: TGCAGCGTCTCAATGACAGGGGCTACTGAAGCTTTCTTT.

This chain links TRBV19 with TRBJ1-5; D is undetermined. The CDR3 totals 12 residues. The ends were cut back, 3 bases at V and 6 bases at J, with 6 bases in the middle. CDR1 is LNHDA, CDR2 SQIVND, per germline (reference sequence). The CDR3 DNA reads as TGTGCCAGTAGTATTAGGAGTCAGCCCCAGCATTTT. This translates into CASSIRSQPQHF.

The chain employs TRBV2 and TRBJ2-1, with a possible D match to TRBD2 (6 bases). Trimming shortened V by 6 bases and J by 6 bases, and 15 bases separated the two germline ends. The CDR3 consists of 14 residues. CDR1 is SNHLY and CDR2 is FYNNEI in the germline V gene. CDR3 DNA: TGTGCCAGCAGACCCTTCGGGACTCCCAATGAGCAGTTCTTC. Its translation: CASRPFGTPNEQFF.

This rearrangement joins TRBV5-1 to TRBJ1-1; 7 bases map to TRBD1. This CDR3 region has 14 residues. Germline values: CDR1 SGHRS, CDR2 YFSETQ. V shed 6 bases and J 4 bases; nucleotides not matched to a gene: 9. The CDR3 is CASTRGQAFTEAFF. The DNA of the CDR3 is TGCGCCAGCACTAGGGGGCAAGCTTTCACTGAAGCTTTCTTT. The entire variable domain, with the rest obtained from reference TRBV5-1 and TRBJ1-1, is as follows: KAGVTQTPRYLIKTRGQQVTLSCSPISGHRSVSWYQQTPGQGLQFLFEYFSETQRNKGNFPGRFSGRQFSNSRSEMNVSTLELGDSALYLCASTRGQAFTEAFFGQGTRLTVV.

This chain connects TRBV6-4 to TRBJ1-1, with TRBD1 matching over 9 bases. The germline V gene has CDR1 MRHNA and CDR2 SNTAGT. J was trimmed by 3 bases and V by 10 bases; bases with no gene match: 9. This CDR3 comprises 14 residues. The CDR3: CATSQGASDTEAFF. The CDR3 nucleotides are TGTGCCACCTCACAGGGGGCGTCCGACACTGAAGCTTTCTTT.

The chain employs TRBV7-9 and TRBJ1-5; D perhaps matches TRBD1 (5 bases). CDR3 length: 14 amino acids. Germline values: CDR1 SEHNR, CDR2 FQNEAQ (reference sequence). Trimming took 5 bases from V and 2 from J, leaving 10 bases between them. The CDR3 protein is CASSHGGGNQPQHF. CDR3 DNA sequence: TGTGCCAGCAGCCACGGGGGGGGCAATCAGCCCCAGCATTTT.

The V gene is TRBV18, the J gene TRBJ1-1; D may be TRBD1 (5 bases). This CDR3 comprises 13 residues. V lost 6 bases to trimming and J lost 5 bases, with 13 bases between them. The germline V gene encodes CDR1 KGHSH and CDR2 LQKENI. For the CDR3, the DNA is TGTGCCAGCTCCGACAGACTAGGGACTGAAGCTTTCTTT. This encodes CASSDRLGTEAFF.

The CDR3: CASSLQGATIMNTEAFF. CDR3 nucleotides: TGTGCCAGCAGTTTACAGGGCGCTACTATAATGAACACTGAAGCTTTCTTT. The V and J genes are TRBV28 and TRBJ1-1; TRBD1 might be the D (5 bases). Trimming left V 2 bases short and J 0 bases short, with 16 bases between. The CDR3 consists of 17 residues. Germline values: CDR1 MDHEN, CDR2 SYDVKM. The entire variable domain, with the rest obtained from reference TRBV28 and TRBJ1-1, is as follows: DVKVTQSSRYLVKRTGEKVFLECVQDMDHENMFWYRQDPGLGLRLIYFSYDVKMKEKGDIPEGYSVSREKKERFSLILESASTNQTSMYLCASSLQGATIMNTEAFFGQGTRLTVV.